Following are 23 T cell receptor beta chains from one sample sequenced in a study of T-cell memory formation after mild COVID-19. TCRdb independently ran MiXCR on the 5' RACE reads; one entry per CDR3 protein. The table lists hundreds of thousands of distinct CDR3 sequences, about a fifth of them singletons. The sequenced sample was PBMCs or a T cell subset sorted from them (not recorded which). The receptors derive from an adult woman who had mild COVID-19 (a few samples of this study predate the infection). Cell type and time point are not known.

The chain is built from TRBV12-3 or TRBV12-4 and TRBJ2-7; a possible D gene is TRBD2 (5 bases). The V and J ends lost 4 bases and 2 bases respectively, with 12 bases between them. The CDR3 extends over 14 amino acids. This CDR3 reads CASSSGLRTYEQYF. The CDR3 bases are TGTGCCAGCAGTTCCGGACTCAGAACCTACGAGCAGTACTTC.

The chain uses TRBV7-2 and TRBJ1-5; D ambiguous. CDR3 size: 13 residues. V was trimmed by 3 bases and J by 5 bases, leaving 8 bases between them. Germline-derived CDR1 and CDR2 are SGHTA and FQGNSA. CDR3: CASSFSQDQPQHF. Written as DNA, the CDR3 is TGTGCCAGCAGCTTCTCGCAGGATCAGCCCCAGCATTTT.

The V and J genes are TRBV3-1 and TRBJ2-2, with no clear D. The CDR3 totals 14 residues. Germline loops: CDR1 LGHDT, CDR2 YNNKEL (reference sequence). Deletions cut 2 bases from V and 3 bases from J, with 7 bases between. The CDR3 spells CASSQKGYTGELFF. CDR3 nucleotides: TGTGCCAGCAGCCAAAAGGGCTACACCGGGGAGCTGTTTTTT. Variable domain in full (rest from reference TRBV3-1 and TRBJ2-2): DTAVSQTPKYLVTQMGNDKSIKCEQNLGHDTMYWYKQDSKKFLKIMFSYNNKELIINETVPNRFSPKSPDKAHLNLHINSLELGDSAVYFCASSQKGYTGELFFGEGSRLTVL.

The genes are TRBV12-3 or TRBV12-4 and TRBJ1-2; D is perhaps TRBD1 (5 bases). The CDR3 length is 14 residues. V shed 3 bases and J shed 4 bases, with 12 bases lying between them. The CDR3 DNA follows: TGTGCCAGCAGTTTTACCCAGGGACCCTATGGCTACACCTTC. Amino acid sequence: CASSFTQGPYGYTF.

This clonotype was observed a handful of times. This chain's CDR3 is CASSLGGGAGNQPQHF. CDR3 nucleotide sequence: TGTGCCAGCAGCTTAGGCGGCGGGGCTGGCAATCAGCCCCAGCATTTT. The chain combines TRBV7-9 with TRBJ1-5; TRBD1 is a possible D gene (5 bases). The germline V and J ends were trimmed by 1 base and 2 bases, with 12 bases remaining between them. The CDR3 consists of 16 residues. Germline-derived CDR1 and CDR2 are SEHNR and FQNEAQ (reference sequence).

The chain employs TRBV7-2 and TRBJ1-1, with TRBD1 matching 9 bases. This CDR3 contains 15 residues. The J segment lost 0 bases and the V segment lost 3 bases, leaving 2 bases of the junction unmatched. Germline values: CDR1 SGHTA, CDR2 FQGNSA. CDR3 loop: CASSFGTGMNTEAFF. The CDR3 region has the DNA TGTGCCAGCAGCTTCGGGACAGGGATGAACACTGAAGCTTTCTTT. Looking up the rest from reference TRBV7-2 and TRBJ1-1 gives the full variable domain: GAGVSQSPSNKVTEKGKDVELRCDPISGHTALYWYRQSLGQGLEFLIYFQGNSAPDKSGLPSDRFSAERTGGSVSTLTIQRTQQEDSAVYLCASSFGTGMNTEAFFGQGTRLTVV.

The chain links TRBV5-1 to TRBJ2-3; TRBD2 agrees at 13 bases. CDR3 length: 18 amino acids. Germline CDR1 reads SGHRS; CDR2 reads YFSETQ. The ends lost 5 bases at V and 2 bases at J; junction bases unmatched: 11. The CDR3 loop is CASRIGLAGAFYTDTQYF. The CDR3 bases are TGCGCCAGCAGGATAGGACTAGCGGGAGCCTTCTACACAGATACGCAGTATTTT.

This clonotype was seen only a few times. The chain is built from TRBV18 and TRBJ2-7, with D uncertain. Germline CDR1 is KGHSH and CDR2 is LQKENI. This CDR3 contains 16 residues. Trimming shortened V by 0 bases and J by 0 bases, and 12 bases separated the two germline ends. CDR3 sequence reads: CASSPPFSRSSYEQYF. The CDR3 region has the DNA TGTGCCAGCTCACCACCTTTCTCACGGAGCTCCTACGAGCAGTACTTC.

This clonotype turned up a few times. The chain carries TRBV5-6 and TRBJ2-7; 13 nucleotides agree with TRBD2. CDR1 and CDR2 (germline): SGHDT, YYEEEE. Unmatched junction bases numbered 6, after V lost 4 bases and J lost 5 bases. The CDR3 is made up of 15 amino acids. The CDR3 reads CASSRGTSGIDEQYF. The CDR3 DNA reads as TGTGCCAGCAGCCGGGGGACTAGCGGGATCGACGAGCAGTACTTC.

The chain joins TRBV2 to TRBJ2-2, with 9 nucleotides matching TRBD1. This CDR3 is built from 15 residues. The trim removed 6 bases at V and 5 bases at J, leaving 7 bases unmatched. Germline assignment: CDR1 SNHLY and CDR2 FYNNEI. The CDR3 loop reads CASRKQGALTGELFF. CDR3 bases: TGTGCCAGCAGAAAACAGGGGGCGCTTACCGGGGAGCTGTTTTTT.

The chain combines TRBV30 with TRBJ2-3; D remains unclear. The V end lost 2 bases, the J end lost 4 bases, and 10 bases lay between the germline ends. Germline-derived CDR1 and CDR2 are GTSNPN and SVGIG (reference sequence). The CDR3 has 13 residues. CDR3 sequence: CAWSRSYADTQYF. CDR3 nucleotide sequence: TGTGCCTGGAGTAGGAGCTATGCAGATACGCAGTATTTT.

This clonotype came up a few times. The V and J genes are TRBV11-3 and TRBJ2-1; tentatively, D is TRBD1 (6 bases). The CDR3 runs 12 residues. Per the germline V gene, CDR1 is SGHNT and CDR2 is YENEEA. V was cut by 7 bases and J by 2 bases, with 6 bases left in between. The CDR3 DNA reads as TGTGCCAGCACAGGGGCCTACAATGAGCAGTTCTTC. Translating gives CASTGAYNEQFF.

There are a few counts of this clonotype. This chain connects TRBV7-9 to TRBJ2-1; no clear D gene. Germline V gene lookup returns CDR1 SEHNR and CDR2 FQNEAQ (reference sequence). The CDR3 totals 13 residues. Trimming shortened V by 6 bases and J by 4 bases, and 10 bases separated the two germline ends. The CDR3 loop reads CASSAELYNEQFF. CDR3 sequence (DNA): TGTGCCAGCAGTGCAGAATTATACAATGAGCAGTTCTTC.

This clonotype was detected only a few times. The V and J genes are TRBV12-3 or TRBV12-4 and TRBJ2-1; perhaps D is TRBD1 or TRBD2 (5 bases each). Trimming took off 3 bases at V and 0 bases at J, with 21 bases between the two ends. The CDR3 spans 19 residues. CDR3 in DNA: TGTGCCAGCAGTTTGGGGGATAGCGTGATAGCTGCCTCCTACAATGAGCAGTTCTTC. This codes for CASSLGDSVIAASYNEQFF.

The V and J genes are TRBV7-2 and TRBJ1-3; TRBD1 aligns across 7 bases. The CDR3 is 15 residues long. Trimming removed 5 bases from V and 2 bases from J; junction bases left unmatched: 6. Germline assignment: CDR1 SGHTA and CDR2 FQGNSA. The CDR3 DNA follows: TGTGCCAGCAGCCTCAGGACAGGAACTGGAAACACCATATATTTT. Translated: CASSLRTGTGNTIYF.

The chain combines TRBV10-3 with TRBJ2-2, with a possible D match to TRBD1 (5 bases). Germline V gives CDR1 ENHRY, CDR2 SYGVKD. There are 15 residues in the CDR3. Trimming left V 8 bases short and J 0 bases short, with 13 bases between. The CDR3 protein is CAIGALTANTGELFF. The CDR3 DNA is TGTGCCATCGGGGCACTAACTGCGAACACCGGGGAGCTGTTTTTT.

This clonotype has only a few counts. This chain uses TRBV21-1 with TRBJ2-5; the table's D call, TRBD1, was not checked against the DNA. TRBV21-1 is tagged as a pseudogene. This CDR3 is built from 13 residues. The CDR3 sequence: CAYRQGGQETQYF. The CDR3 nucleotides read TGTGCCTACAGACAGGGCGGCCAAGAGACCCAGTACTTC.

This clonotype was observed a few times. This chain connects TRBV7-2 to TRBJ2-1, with TRBD1 matching 7 bases. This CDR3 spans 14 amino acids. Germline-derived CDR1 and CDR2 are SGHTA and FQGNSA. Trimming cost V 3 bases and J 7 bases; bases outside gene matches: 6. This CDR3 reads CASSLIGGRNEQFF. The CDR3 bases are TGTGCCAGCAGCTTGATAGGGGGCAGGAATGAGCAGTTCTTC.

This clonotype occurred a few times. V is TRBV12-3 or TRBV12-4 and J is TRBJ2-7; D tentatively fits TRBD1 or TRBD2 (5 bases each). V was clipped by 3 bases and J by 0 bases, with 12 bases between them. This CDR3 is built from 15 residues. CDR3 residues: CASSFWDESSYEQYF. DNA for the CDR3: TGTGCCAGCAGTTTCTGGGACGAAAGCTCCTACGAGCAGTACTTC.

The rearrangement links TRBV4-2 to TRBJ1-2; 10 bases align to TRBD1. The CDR3 is made up of 16 amino acids. The germline gives CDR1 LGHNA, CDR2 YNFKEQ. V was pared by 4 bases and J by 4 bases, with 9 bases of the junction left unmatched. The CDR3 spells CASSPNERTGGYGYTF. Written as DNA, the CDR3 is TGTGCCAGCAGCCCCAATGAGCGGACAGGGGGCTATGGCTACACCTTC.

The chain joins TRBV30 to TRBJ2-2; perhaps TRBD1 as D (5 bases). The CDR3 contains 14 residues. Per germline, CDR1 GTSNPN and CDR2 SVGIG (reference sequence). With 5 bases removed from V and 3 bases from J, the gap between germline ends came to 13 bases. The CDR3 DNA follows: TGTGCCTGGGGAGACAGTCATTACACCGGGGAGCTGTTTTTT. Its translation: CAWGDSHYTGELFF.

This clonotype was seen a handful of times. V gene TRBV24-1 combines with J gene TRBJ2-1; 7 positions agree with TRBD1. This CDR3 has 15 amino acids. The ends lost 4 bases at V and 5 bases at J; junction bases unmatched: 7. Looked up from germline, CDR1 is KGHDR and CDR2 is SFDVKD. Here the CDR3 DNA reads TGTGCCACCAGTGACCATCGAACAGGGGACAATGAGCAGTTCTTC. Residues: CATSDHRTGDNEQFF.

The rearrangement uses TRBV7-2 and TRBJ1-5; TRBD1 matches at 11 bases. Unmatched junction bases numbered 2, after V lost 3 bases and J lost 4 bases. The CDR3 has 15 amino acids. The germline CDR1 and CDR2 sequences are SGHTA and FQGNSA. CDR3 residues: CASSFGQGANQPQHF. CDR3 sequence (DNA): TGTGCCAGCAGCTTTGGACAGGGGGCTAATCAGCCCCAGCATTTT.